This T cell receptor beta chain was observed in a study of control samples from healthy donors and cancer patients. Here immunoSEQ multiplex PCR was the method, and the copy in TCRdb shows in-frame clones only, minus some. The repertoire has 100,000 to 150,000 clones, 92% of them found once; the top ten carry 2.1%. The sequence derives from a woman aged 50 to 60 in good health. Sequencing input: blood.

CDR3 region: CASSPHRDGELFF. CDR3 sequence (DNA): TGTGCCAGCAGTCCTCACCGTGACGGGGAGCTGTTTTTT. The rearrangement joins TRBV6-5 to TRBJ2-2; no clear D gene. This CDR3 spans 13 amino acids. Germline V gene data show CDR1 as MNHEY and CDR2 as SVGAGI. With 5 bases removed from V and 7 bases from J, the gap between germline ends came to 11 bases.